This T cell receptor (beta chain) was captured in a study of CD8 T cells in seronegative destructive rheumatoid arthritis (dated by TCRdb to the early 2020s). At the level of the whole study: At the time of sampling, most of the eight CND-RA patients were on biological drugs. Peripheral CD8+ TCRbeta repertoires of CCP-negative destructive rheumatoid arthritis (CND-RA) patients were compared with newly diagnosed seropositive RA, seronegative RA and healthy controls. The seropositive RA, seronegative RA and healthy control comparison cohorts were taken from a previously published TCRbeta dataset and were not newly sequenced. Broader findings and caveats from the paper: No public clonotype enrichment survived Benjamini-Hochberg correction across the roughly 100,000 clonotypes tested. With age adjusted for, CD8+ TCRbeta repertoires in CND-RA patients appeared less diverse and more clonal than repertoires in other RA subtypes. The authors read the apparently distinct set of enriched public clonotypes carried by CND-RA patients as support for a separate disease subset. The small size of the CND-RA cohort was acknowledged as a study limitation. Compared with controls and other RA subtypes, CND-RA repertoires contained more CMV-reactive and fewer influenza A-reactive CD8+ TCRbeta sequences. Because no diagnostic samples were available, the TCR repertoire differences may partly reflect poor disease control over the years rather than being present at onset.

Genomic DNA from CD8+ cells was used for TCRbeta sequencing, which was performed according to the manufacturer's instructions. The immunoSEQ assay was used for TCRbeta sequencing, which was carried out at a genomics technology centre in Finland. The authors' pipeline ran thus. Clonotype tables from the immunoSEQ preprocessing pipeline were converted to VDJtools format, and non-productive clonotypes were removed. Samples with fewer than 10,000 reads were excluded, the remaining samples were subsampled to 10,000 reads, and most of the eight CND-RA samples were retained. The VDJtools CalcDiversityStats function was applied to data subsampled to 10,000 reads to calculate Shannon-Wiener, Simpson and clonality indices. To infer antigen specificity, non-singleton TCRbeta clonotypes were hard-matched against VDJdb, with no mismatches permitted. Clusters with potentially shared antigen targets were formed by grouping CDR3 sequences that differed by one amino acid (Hamming distance 1). After each group was resampled to six samples, one-sided Fisher's exact tests checked public clonotypes for group enrichment, with the whole procedure repeated ten times. TCRdb re-hosts the immuneACCESS table, in-frame sequences only. Its copies lack some clones; in the studies checked, an unresolved V gene accounts for under half of them, and the cause for the rest is not known. The V and J calls and clone size were taken over from that table, and D and trimming were inferred from the DNA. Recorded for this sample are under 15,000 clones; roughly four fifths of them occurred a single time. The ten largest account for roughly 29% of the sample.

This clone was recorded once. It lacks a known antigen. One base away there is no much larger clone; base qualities are not given. The CDR3 contains 14 residues, cysteine and phenylalanine counted. The DNA shown is the 42-base CDR3, in frame from base 1. CDR1 MNHEY and CDR2 SVGAGI are derived from the germline V gene. V gives up 2 bases and J gives up 0 bases, and the segment between their germline ends measures 8 bases. CND-RA patients were negative for the clinical CCP2 antibody test, and joint destruction progressed despite active therapy. All CND-RA patients were characterized by typical joint destruction in wrists and ankles and by failure of conventional anti-rheumatic therapy. CND-RA patients were sampled after long disease histories, spanning decades in several cases, rather than at diagnosis. Roughly 46 millilitres of EDTA-anticoagulated peripheral blood were collected from each patient. Ficoll-Paque PLUS density gradient separation was used to isolate peripheral blood mononuclear cells. AutoMACS magnetic bead positive selection was used to isolate CD8+ cells from fresh or cryopreserved PBMCs, and purity was verified by flow cytometry. Nucleospin Tissue or Tissue XS kits were used to extract genomic DNA, which was then quantified on a Qubit 2.0 fluorometer.

The sequenced material came from CD8+ T cells from blood. This receptor was obtained from a woman aged 30-55 years with seronegative destructive rheumatoid arthritis. The chain joins TRBV6-5 to TRBJ2-7; TRBD2 might be the D gene, on 6 matching bases. The DNA sequence reads TGTGCCAGCAGTTACGCGGGGAGCTCCTACGAGCAGTACTTC. It specifies CASSYAGSSYEQYF.